Each of the 5 T cell receptor beta chains below was sequenced from the same sample in a study of T cell repertoires in cytomegalovirus infection. TCRdb fed the reads into MiXCR, producing one record per CDR3 protein. The sample records approximately 500,000 distinct CDR3 sequences, around 27% being singletons. The sequencing input was PBMCs. The receptors derive from a human donor in good health (CMV status not recorded). Some clones in this sample may be carry-over from other donors' samples.

This clonotype was counted ten times or more. V gene TRBV7-2 combines with J gene TRBJ2-3, with 11 bases identical to TRBD2. CDR3 length: 17 amino acids. Germline V lookup: CDR1 SGHTA, CDR2 FQGNSA. The J segment lost 2 bases and the V segment lost 3 bases, leaving 7 bases of the junction unmatched. Written as DNA, the CDR3 is TGTGCCAGCAGCTTGCCGAGACTAGCGGGGTCCACAGATACGCAGTATTTT. Encoded protein: CASSLPRLAGSTDTQYF.

This clonotype was counted only a few times. The chain uses TRBV5-4 and TRBJ2-1; D is perhaps TRBD2 (5 bases). This CDR3 is 14 amino acids long. V lost 3 bases to trimming and J lost 6 bases, with 13 bases between them. Looked up from germline, CDR1 is SGHNT and CDR2 is YYREEE (reference sequence). This CDR3 is CASSSRGSANEQFF. As DNA, the CDR3 is TGTGCCAGCAGCTCACGGGGTAGCGCCAATGAGCAGTTCTTC. The full variable domain, its missing parts supplied by reference TRBV5-4 and TRBJ2-1, is ETGVTQSPTHLIKTRGQQVTLRCSSQSGHNTVSWYQQALGQGPQFIFQYYREEENGRGNFPPRFSGLQFPNYSSELNVNALELDDSALYLCASSSRGSANEQFFGPGTRLTVL.

V usage is TRBV24-1 and J usage is TRBJ2-1; no definite D call. The CDR3 is 12 residues long. V lost 1 base, J lost 4 bases, and 1 base lay in between. Looked up from germline, CDR1 is KGHDR and CDR2 is SFDVKD. CDR3 bases: TGTGCCACCAGTGATTTATACAATGAGCAGTTCTTC. Protein product: CATSDLYNEQFF.

The J gene is TRBJ2-7, the V gene TRBV28; possibly TRBD2 for D (5 bases). Germline CDR1 MDHEN, CDR2 SYDVKM. The germline V and J ends were trimmed by 2 bases and 6 bases, with 20 bases remaining between them. The CDR3 totals 16 residues. The CDR3 region is CASSLTTFRLRGEQYF. Here the CDR3 DNA reads TGTGCCAGCAGTTTAACAACCTTTAGGCTACGGGGCGAGCAGTACTTC.

The chain carries TRBV6-2 or TRBV6-3 and TRBJ2-5; D might be TRBD1 or TRBD2, each matching 6 bases. CDR1 is MNHEY, CDR2 SVGEGT, per germline. This CDR3 is 16 amino acids long. V was clipped by 2 bases and J by 3 bases, with 16 bases between them. The CDR3 here is CASSYLGGGGEETQYF. The CDR3 nucleotides read TGTGCCAGCAGTTACCTCGGGGGCGGAGGGGAAGAGACCCAGTACTTC.